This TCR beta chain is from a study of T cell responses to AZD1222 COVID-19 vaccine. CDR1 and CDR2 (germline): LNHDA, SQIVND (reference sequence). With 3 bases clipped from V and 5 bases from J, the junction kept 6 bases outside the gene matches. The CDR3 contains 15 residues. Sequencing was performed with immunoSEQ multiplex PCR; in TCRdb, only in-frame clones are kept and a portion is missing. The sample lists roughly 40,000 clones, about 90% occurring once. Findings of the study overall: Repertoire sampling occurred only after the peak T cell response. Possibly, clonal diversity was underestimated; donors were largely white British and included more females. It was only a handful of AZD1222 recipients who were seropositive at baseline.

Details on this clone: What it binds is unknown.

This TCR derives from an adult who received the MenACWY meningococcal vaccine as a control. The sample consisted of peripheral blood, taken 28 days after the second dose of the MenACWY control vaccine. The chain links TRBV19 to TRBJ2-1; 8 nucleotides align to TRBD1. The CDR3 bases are TGTGCCAGTAGTATCCGGACAGGGACGGACAATGAGCAGTTCTTC. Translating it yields CASSIRTGTDNEQFF.